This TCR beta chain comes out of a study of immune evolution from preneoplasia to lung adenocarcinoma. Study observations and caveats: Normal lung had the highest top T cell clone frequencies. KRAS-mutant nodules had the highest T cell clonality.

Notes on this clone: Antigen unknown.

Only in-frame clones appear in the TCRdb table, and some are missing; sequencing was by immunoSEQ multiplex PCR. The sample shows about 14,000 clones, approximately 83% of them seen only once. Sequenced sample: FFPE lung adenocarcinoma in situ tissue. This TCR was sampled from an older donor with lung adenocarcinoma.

Here the CDR3 DNA reads TGTGCCAGTTCCGGACAAGAGTGGGAGCCCCAGCATTTT. Translated, it gives CASSGQEWEPQHF. The gene calls are TRBV28 and TRBJ1-5; tentatively, D is TRBD1 (5 bases). V was pared by 9 bases and J by 8 bases, with 17 bases between. The CDR3 is made up of 13 amino acids. The germline V gene encodes CDR1 MDHEN and CDR2 SYDVKM.